The 28 T cell receptor beta chains listed next were all sequenced from one sample in a study of blood T cell repertoires in COVID-19. Using immunoSEQ multiplex PCR, the repertoire was profiled, and TCRdb retains in-frame clones only, with some absent. The sample holds approximately 380,000 clones, around 89% seen once. The source material was PBMCs or T cells enriched from blood (not recorded which). The origin of the receptors is a woman younger than 35 who had recovered from COVID-19.

Points on this clone: The same CDR3 is also encoded by other DNA sequences in this sample. The gene calls are TRBV5-1 and TRBJ2-7; possibly TRBD1 for D (6 bases). Trimming pared 0 bases from V and 3 bases from J, leaving 7 bases between. This CDR3 region has 13 residues. Germline V CDR1 and CDR2: SGHRS, YFSETQ. CDR3 in DNA: TGCGCCAGCAGCTTGGTAGGGGGCTACGAGCAGTACTTC. Translation: CASSLVGGYEQYF.

V gene TRBV9 combines with J gene TRBJ1-2; 8 nucleotides agree with TRBD1. Germline V CDR1 and CDR2: SGDLS, YYNGEE. The ends lost 2 bases at V and 7 bases at J; junction bases unmatched: 16. This CDR3 contains 17 residues. The CDR3 DNA reads TGTGCCAGCAGCGTCGGACAGGGAAGGGGCATATTGAGTGGCTACACCTTC. Amino acid sequence: CASSVGQGRGILSGYTF. Variable domain in full (rest from reference TRBV9 and TRBJ1-2): DSGVTQTPKHLITATGQRVTLRCSPRSGDLSVYWYQQSLDQGLQFLIQYYNGEERAKGNILERFSAQQFPDLHSELNLSSLELGDSALYFCASSVGQGRGILSGYTFGSGTRLTVV.

This chain joins TRBV7-8 and TRBJ2-3, with D perhaps matching TRBD2 (7 bases). The CDR3 covers 16 residues. The germline gives CDR1 SGHVS, CDR2 FQNEAQ. Trimming stripped 4 bases from V and 2 bases from J, with 16 bases between. CDR3 sequence reads: CASSSGGAPDTDTQYF. In DNA form, the CDR3 reads TGTGCCAGCAGCTCTGGGGGGGCACCGGACACAGATACGCAGTATTTT. The full variable domain, rest sourced from reference TRBV7-8 and TRBJ2-3, is GAGVSQSPRYKVAKRGQDVALRCDPISGHVSLFWYQQALGQGPEFLTYFQNEAQLDKSGLPSDRFFAERPEGSVSTLKIQRTQQEDSAVYLCASSSGGAPDTDTQYFGPGTRLTVL.

The V call is TRBV5-6, the J call TRBJ1-2, with TRBD1 matching 8 bases. This CDR3 is 13 amino acids long. Germline CDR1 SGHDT, CDR2 YYEEEE. Unmatched junction bases numbered 4, after V lost 1 base and J lost 8 bases. Here the CDR3 reads CASSLTDRDGYTF. The CDR3 coding sequence is TGTGCCAGCAGCTTGACGGACAGGGACGGCTACACCTTC.

The chain has TRBV27 and TRBJ1-2; D is unclear. CDR3 length equals 15 residues. The germline V gene has CDR1 MNHEY and CDR2 SMNVEV (reference sequence). V lost 3 bases to trimming and J lost 3 bases, with 14 bases between them. Here the CDR3 DNA reads TGTGCCAGCAGTTTCTCCACGCAGATTTACTATGGCTACACCTTC. Its translation: CASSFSTQIYYGYTF.

The J gene is TRBJ1-6, the V gene TRBV19, with unresolved D. This CDR3 region has 13 residues. CDR1 is LNHDA and CDR2 is SQIVND in the germline V gene (reference sequence). V lost 0 bases to trimming and J lost 9 bases, with 6 bases between them. CDR3 residues: CASSIEERSPLHF. Here the CDR3 DNA reads TGTGCCAGTAGTATAGAGGAGCGTTCACCCCTCCACTTT. Full variable domain (rest looked up from reference TRBV19 and TRBJ1-6): DGGITQSPKYLFRKEGQNVTLSCEQNLNHDAMYWYRQDPGQGLRLIYYSQIVNDFQKGDIAEGYSVSREKKESFPLTVTSAQKNPTAFYLCASSIEERSPLHFGNGTRLTVT.

This chain uses TRBV9 with TRBJ2-2; D is undetermined. The CDR3 runs 14 residues. V gave up 0 bases and J gave up 3 bases, with 6 bases separating them. CDR1 is SGDLS, CDR2 YYNGEE, per germline. CDR3 amino acids: CASSVGSDTGELFF. Written as DNA, the CDR3 is TGTGCCAGCAGCGTAGGGTCGGACACCGGGGAGCTGTTTTTT.

CDR3 coding DNA: TGTGCCAGCAGCCCCCACCTGGCCAGGGGAGATCAGCCCCAGCATTTT. Translating gives CASSPHLARGDQPQHF. The V and J genes are TRBV7-8 and TRBJ1-5; tentatively, D is TRBD1 (6 bases). There are 16 residues in the CDR3. Germline CDR1 SGHVS, CDR2 FQNEAQ. V shed 5 bases and J shed 5 bases, with 19 bases lying between them.

The rearrangement links TRBV19 to TRBJ2-3; no firm D call. The V gene's germline CDR1 is LNHDA and CDR2 SQIVND (reference sequence). V lost 5 bases and J lost 6, with 12 bases in between. This CDR3 region has 13 residues. CDR3 nucleotide sequence: TGTGCCAGTAGTCCCCCTGCGCGCGATACGCAGTATTTT. Amino acids: CASSPPARDTQYF.

This chain connects TRBV9 to TRBJ2-7; D uncertain. The CDR3 is made up of 15 amino acids. In germline, CDR1 is SGDLS, CDR2 YYNGEE. Trimming stripped 2 bases from V and 2 bases from J, with 14 bases between. For the CDR3, the DNA is TGTGCCAGCAGCGTTGCTAGGCCCCAAGCCTACGAGCAGTACTTC. This sequence encodes CASSVARPQAYEQYF.

The CDR3 region has the DNA TGTGCCAGCAGCCGAGGGACAGGGTATGGCTACACCTTC. Protein product: CASSRGTGYGYTF. V usage is TRBV6-4 and J usage is TRBJ1-2; TRBD1 matches at 9 bases. Germline-derived CDR1 and CDR2 are MRHNA and SNTAGT. With 6 bases clipped from V and 5 bases from J, the junction kept 4 bases outside the gene matches. The CDR3 contains 13 residues.

The genes are TRBV27 and TRBJ2-7, with D possibly being TRBD2 (5 bases). The CDR3 covers 15 residues. Looked up from germline, CDR1 is MNHEY and CDR2 is SMNVEV (reference sequence). V was pared by 3 bases and J by 6 bases, with 18 bases between. CDR3 coding DNA: TGTGCCAGCAGTTTGTCTCTGGGGAGAGCTCCCGAGCAGTACTTC. Translating gives CASSLSLGRAPEQYF.

This chain joins TRBV20-1 and TRBJ2-7, with D unresolved. CDR1 and CDR2 (germline): DFQATT, SNEGSKA (reference sequence). The CDR3 consists of 11 residues. With 2 bases removed from V and 6 bases from J, the gap between germline ends came to 8 bases. CDR3 loop: CSARSVSEQYF. DNA of the CDR3: TGCAGTGCTAGAAGCGTCTCCGAGCAGTACTTC.

A single count supports this clone. DNA of the CDR3: TGTGCCAGCAGCCGCCGGGACAGCAGCAATCAGCCCCAGCATTTT. Amino acids: CASSRRDSSNQPQHF. The chain has TRBV4-2 and TRBJ1-5; TRBD1 aligns across 7 bases. Germline CDR1 and CDR2: LGHNA and YNFKEQ. The CDR3 totals 15 residues. V shed 4 bases and J 1 base; nucleotides not matched to a gene: 4.

The chain links TRBV19 to TRBJ2-5, with TRBD1 matching 7 bases. Per the germline V gene, CDR1 is LNHDA and CDR2 is SQIVND (reference sequence). The CDR3 has 16 residues. The V gene end was trimmed by 5 bases and the J gene end by 3 bases; junction bases not matched to a gene: 12. In nucleotides, the CDR3 is TGTGCCAGTAGTTCAGAAGGGGACAGCGAAAAAGAGACCCAGTACTTC. This gives the protein CASSSEGDSEKETQYF.

The chain is built from TRBV9 and TRBJ1-1; no definite D call. CDR3 size: 13 residues. Germline loops: CDR1 SGDLS, CDR2 YYNGEE. The V end lost 3 bases, the J end lost 10 bases, and 16 bases lay between the germline ends. The CDR3 loop is CASSGLKGGRAFF. DNA of the CDR3: TGTGCCAGCAGCGGACTCAAGGGAGGCAGAGCTTTCTTT. Combining the CDR3 with reference TRBV9 and TRBJ1-1 gives the whole variable domain DSGVTQTPKHLITATGQRVTLRCSPRSGDLSVYWYQQSLDQGLQFLIQYYNGEERAKGNILERFSAQQFPDLHSELNLSSLELGDSALYFCASSGLKGGRAFFGQGTRLTVV.

The chain links TRBV4-2 to TRBJ2-2; 9 positions match TRBD1. Germline V gene sequence: CDR1 LGHNA, CDR2 YNFKEQ. The ends lost 4 bases at V and 2 bases at J; junction bases unmatched: 14. This CDR3 spans 19 amino acids. For the CDR3, the DNA is TGTGCCAGCAGCCGGGGTAAGGACAGGGGCTATCGAAACACCGGGGAGCTGTTTTTT. It is translated as CASSRGKDRGYRNTGELFF.

The chain has TRBV6-5 and TRBJ1-1; TRBD1 matches at 8 bases. From germline, CDR1 is MNHEY and CDR2 SVGAGI. J lost 3 bases, V lost 6 bases, and 9 bases had no gene match. The CDR3 is 15 amino acids. Here the CDR3 DNA reads TGTGCCAGCAGGCGAGGGACAGGAAGGTACACTGAAGCTTTCTTT. Its protein is CASRRGTGRYTEAFF.

This chain links TRBV2 with TRBJ2-5, with TRBD2 identical over 8 bases. J lost 5 bases, V lost 5 bases, and 7 bases had no gene match. This CDR3 contains 14 residues. Germline CDR1 is SNHLY and CDR2 is FYNNEI. The CDR3 reads CASSSGPGGETQYF. The CDR3 DNA reads TGTGCCAGCAGTTCGGGGCCGGGGGGGGAGACCCAGTACTTC.

With respect to this clone: The junction and the germline gene differ at one end; a read error may be behind it. The chain links TRBV11-2 to TRBJ2-7; TRBD1 matches 9 bases. The germline V gene encodes CDR1 SGHAT and CDR2 FQNNGV. The CDR3 runs to 13 residues. This CDR3 is CASSHRIRQGVHF. CDR3 nucleotide sequence: TGTGCCAGCAGCCACAGAATTCGACAGGGGGTGCACTTC. The variable domain in full, completed from reference TRBV11-2 and TRBJ2-7, reads EAGVAQSPRYKIIEKRQSVAFWCNPISGHATLYWYQQILGQGPKLLIQFQNNGVVDDSQLPKDRFSAERLKGVDSTLKIQPAKLEDSAVYLCASSHRIRQGVHFGPGTRLTVT.

The rearrangement links TRBV2 to TRBJ1-5; no clear D. V lost 7 bases, J lost 2 bases, and 9 bases lay in between. This CDR3 has 13 residues. CDR1 and CDR2 (germline): SNHLY, FYNNEI. The CDR3: CASTLRGNQPQHF. For the CDR3, the DNA is TGTGCCAGCACCCTAAGAGGCAATCAGCCCCAGCATTTT.

The genes are TRBV7-2 and TRBJ2-7, with 8 nucleotides matching TRBD1. Germline CDR1 is SGHTA and CDR2 is FQGNSA. CDR3 length: 18 residues. The J segment lost 6 bases and the V segment lost 3 bases, leaving 19 bases of the junction unmatched. CDR3 in amino acids: CASSFLLFQGANSPEQYF. CDR3 DNA: TGTGCCAGCAGCTTCCTCCTATTCCAGGGGGCGAACTCGCCCGAGCAGTACTTC.

The chain uses TRBV6-2 or TRBV6-3 and TRBJ1-5; D perhaps matches TRBD1 (5 bases). The CDR3 has 15 amino acids. Germline values: CDR1 MNHEY, CDR2 SVGEGT. Deletions cut 0 bases from V and 4 bases from J, with 10 bases between. The DNA of the CDR3 is TGTGCCAGCAGTTACTCGTCGGCAGGGAATCAGCCCCAGCATTTT. Translation: CASSYSSAGNQPQHF.

This chain joins TRBV30 and TRBJ2-5; D possibly corresponds to TRBD1 (6 bases). Germline values: CDR1 GTSNPN, CDR2 SVGIG (reference sequence). The CDR3 has 14 amino acids. Trimming took 0 bases from V and 2 from J, leaving 10 bases between them. CDR3 region: CAWSVHRGQETQYF. The CDR3, as DNA: TGTGCCTGGAGTGTACATAGGGGGCAAGAGACCCAGTACTTC.

The chain employs TRBV27 and TRBJ2-7; 7 nucleotides line up with TRBD1. The CDR3 has 14 residues. V lost 6 bases, J lost 4 bases, and 9 bases stayed unmatched. Germline V gene lookup returns CDR1 MNHEY and CDR2 SMNVEV (reference sequence). The CDR3 bases are TGTGCCAGCAGCCGTCTCGACAGGGTGTACGAGCAGTACTTC. The encoded protein is CASSRLDRVYEQYF.

The chain carries TRBV6-6 and TRBJ1-4; TRBD1 is a possible D gene (6 bases). Deletions cut 6 bases from V and 7 bases from J, with 15 bases between. Germline-derived CDR1 and CDR2 are MNHNY and SVGAGI (reference sequence). The CDR3 is made up of 14 amino acids. DNA of the CDR3: TGTGCCAGCAGCCGGGGGGGGCCCACTGAAAAACTGTTTTTT. Translation gives CASSRGGPTEKLFF.

V is TRBV11-2 and J is TRBJ1-2, with D maybe TRBD1 (5 bases). V was pared by 3 bases and J by 8 bases, with 13 bases between. The CDR3 is 13 amino acids. CDR1 and CDR2 from the germline V gene are SGHAT and FQNNGV. The CDR3 loop is CASSFFQGSGYTF. The CDR3 DNA is TGTGCCAGCAGCTTTTTTCAGGGCTCCGGCTACACCTTC.

This clone showed up just a few times. V and J are TRBV19 and TRBJ1-5, with 11 bases aligning to TRBD1. Germline lookup yields CDR1 LNHDA and CDR2 SQIVND (reference sequence). After removal of 3 bases from V and 6 bases from J, the junction contained 4 bases not matched to a gene. This CDR3 has 15 residues. CDR3 DNA sequence: TGTGCCAGTAGTATTGAGGGACAGGGGGGTCAGCCCCAGCATTTT. This codes for CASSIEGQGGQPQHF.